The following is a T cell receptor beta chain sequence with its context. This clone's antigen is unknown. The conserved final phenylalanine or tryptophan is absent from the CDR3, which likely points to a read error. The data are from a study of T cells in Graves' hyperthyroidism and ophthalmopathy (dated by TCRdb to between 2018 and 2021). Study-wide context: A discovery cohort of around 100 patients, roughly 40 with Graves' ophthalmopathy and 57 with stable Graves' hyperthyroidism, was used to find distinguishing TCR V-J signatures. The paper reports TCR Vbeta CDR3 sequencing of approximately 140 peripheral blood samples: around 41 ophthalmopathy, around 80 hyperthyroidism and 17 progressor patients. After sampling, hyperthyroidism patients received methimazole starting at 30 mg daily, and ophthalmopathy patients received high-dose intravenous methylprednisolone. The approximately 98 discovery patients were randomly divided into training and test sets at a 7:3 ratio. Prospective prediction of ophthalmopathy was tested in an independent validation cohort of approximately 19 hyperthyroidism patients and 17 patients who later progressed to ophthalmopathy. Thyroid tissue and blood T-cell repertoires from roughly 6 Graves' hyperthyroidism patients were also compared in the study.

Graves' hyperthyroidism was defined as stable when no progression to ophthalmopathy occurred over 18 months of follow-up. The hyperthyroidism patients were between 18 and 65 years old and newly diagnosed, with a disease duration of less than 2 months. Exclusion was applied to patients with uncontrolled infections, other autoimmune diseases, pregnancy or lactation. Diagnoses were established on the basis of clinical symptoms, serum thyroxine and TRAb, thyroid ultrasound, and orbital computed tomography. Total RNA was extracted using Trizol reagent, and RNA quality was assessed on an Agilent 2100 Bioanalyzer. Points the paper makes about the study in general: Most expanded thyroid clonotypes (frequency above 0.001) were also found in blood, which suggests that blood repertoires may mirror thyroid immune responses. No statistical method was used to set the sample size in advance, and investigators knew the group allocation. Ophthalmopathy was separated from stable hyperthyroidism by a 13 V-J signature model, with over 85% sensitivity and around 81% specificity obtained in cross-validation and 80%/75% obtained in testing. In validation, progression to ophthalmopathy was predicted by the model with 70% to 71% sensitivity and approximately 78% specificity, a median of about 6.8 months before onset.

The CDR3 has 14 amino acids, counting both end residues. CDR3 DNA is the only sequence kept; it has 42 bases, read in frame from the first base. Trimming at the junction amounts to 3 bases on V and 5 bases on J, and the germline ends lie 14 bases apart. CDR1 and CDR2 are read off the germline V gene as SGHVS and FNYEAQ. TCR beta CDR3 regions were amplified from RNA transcripts. The first round of RT-PCR for the TCR CDR3 was performed with the HTBI primer set and the Qiagen OneStep RT-PCR kit. The libraries were constructed in a second round of multiplex PCR and then size-selected and purified. Libraries were sequenced paired-end with 100 bp reads on an Illumina HiSeq2000. Processing in the source paper ran as follows. SOAPnuke was used to process the raw data, throwing out any read that contained adapters or uncalled bases, had a mean Phred below 15, or lacked an exact constant-primer or identifier match. High-quality paired reads were merged using COPE v1.2.5, and each unique nucleotide sequence was defined as a clonotype. Clonotypes were aligned to IMGT TRBV, TRBD and TRBJ reference segments using MiTCR v1.1. Only V-J combinations with frequency above 0.0001, covering about 99% of repertoires, were analysed. A TCS score was defined as the ratio between F50 (clonal expansion) and ExV (chaos), using BLOSUM62-based TCRdist between CDR3 peptides within each V-J. Welch's t-statistics and random forest reduced around 520 V-J features to 10 to 15, which were used in a naive Bayes classifier (R e1071). The Morisita-Horn index was used to measure how similar the thyroid and blood repertoires were. TCRdb trimmed public reads at Q25 via fastp, called clones via MiXCR and kept in-frame beta chains. Each record represents a unique CDR3 protein, reported with the most common genes and DNA among its rows. The V and J calls shown here were made by TCRdb, not taken from the authors' results. The sample contains roughly 98,000 distinct CDR3 sequences, around 37% of them found a single time. The ten largest make up around 9.6% of the sample.

This sequence originates from a young woman with Graves' hyperthyroidism. The chain is encoded by TRBV7-6 joined to TRBJ2-7; matching of 6 bases hints at TRBD2 as the D gene. Sequencing was performed on peripheral blood or thyroid tissue (not recorded which). In nucleotide form, the sequence is TGTGCCAGCAGCTTGGGGGGACGGCAGGACGAGCAGTACCTC. Translated, this is CASSLGGRQDEQYL.